What follows are 11 T cell receptor beta chains derived from one specimen sequenced in a study of cytomegalovirus exposure and HLA in healthy donors. The PCR employed 60 Vbeta primers together with 13 Jbeta primers. The protocol was immunoSEQ multiplex PCR, while the TCRdb copy is restricted to in-frame clones and leaves out a portion. Of 200,000 or so clones in the sample, 82% were seen once. Input material: PBMCs. The receptors derive from a boy aged 2 to 10 in good health and CMV-seronegative.

This clone was found once. The chain is built from TRBV6-5 and TRBJ1-6; 7 nucleotides agree with TRBD1. V was pared by 0 bases and J by 8 bases, with 7 bases of the junction left unmatched. The CDR3 totals 16 residues. Germline CDR1 MNHEY, CDR2 SVGAGI. The CDR3: CASSYSSVTGYSPLHF. The CDR3 region has the DNA TGTGCCAGCAGTTACTCGAGTGTGACAGGGTATTCACCCCTCCACTTT.

This chain joins TRBV7-9 and TRBJ2-7, with D possibly TRBD2 on 6 matching bases. Per the germline V gene, CDR1 is SEHNR and CDR2 is FQNEAQ (reference sequence). Trimming shortened V by 5 bases and J by 2 bases, and 19 bases separated the two germline ends. The CDR3 loop spans 16 amino acids. The CDR3: CASSPTRLGLPYEQYF. CDR3 DNA: TGTGCCAGCAGCCCAACGCGACTAGGCCTTCCCTACGAGCAGTACTTC.

The CDR3 coding sequence is TGTGCCAGCAGCCGGACCCGGACAGGGAGACAAGAGACCCAGTACTTC. Residues: CASSRTRTGRQETQYF. The gene calls are TRBV5-4 and TRBJ2-5; the match to TRBD1 covers 8 bases. V shed 4 bases, J shed 2 bases, and the junction held 10 bases outside the gene matches. Germline values: CDR1 SGHNT, CDR2 YYREEE (reference sequence). The CDR3 is 16 amino acids.

The sample holds a few counts of this clone. The chain couples TRBV6-1 to TRBJ2-7, with no clear D. CDR1 is MNHNS, CDR2 SASEGT, per germline. This CDR3 is 13 amino acids long. Trimming left V 7 bases short and J 4 bases short, with 14 bases between. This CDR3 reads CASTVSSKYEQYF. The CDR3 DNA sequence: TGTGCCAGCACGGTGTCATCCAAGTACGAGCAGTACTTC.

This chain connects TRBV6-1 to TRBJ2-7; D is unclear. The CDR3 spans 14 residues. Per germline, CDR1 MNHNS and CDR2 SASEGT. V lost 8 bases to trimming and J lost 0 bases, with 14 bases between them. The CDR3 nucleotides read TGTGCCAGCGGCCGATTGGGCAGCTCCTACGAGCAGTACTTC. As protein: CASGRLGSSYEQYF.

The V call is TRBV5-4, the J call TRBJ2-5; the D gene is possibly TRBD2 (6 bases). The DNA matches TRBJ2-7 better at its end, which makes the J call doubtful. CDR1 and CDR2 (germline): SGHNT, YYREEE (reference sequence). The CDR3 runs to 13 residues. The CDR3 protein is CASGSGGGIEQYF. The CDR3 nucleotides are TGTGCCAGCGGCTCCGGGGGAGGAATCGAGCAGTACTTC.

The genes are TRBV27 and TRBJ2-7, with 7 bases identical to TRBD2. The CDR3 runs 12 residues. J lost 3 bases, V lost 6 bases, and 2 bases had no gene match. Germline values: CDR1 MNHEY, CDR2 SMNVEV (reference sequence). CDR3 in amino acids: CASRGLVYEQYF. The DNA of the CDR3 is TGTGCCAGCAGAGGACTAGTCTACGAGCAGTACTTC.

This sequence joins TRBV5-6 and TRBJ2-5, with TRBD2 identical over 12 bases. Germline CDR1 and CDR2: SGHDT and YYEEEE. V shed 3 bases, J shed 3 bases, and the junction held 12 bases outside the gene matches. The CDR3 totals 18 residues. The CDR3 here is CASSSTSGGLTRKETQYF. CDR3 nucleotides: TGTGCCAGCAGCTCGACTAGCGGGGGACTAACCAGGAAAGAGACCCAGTACTTC. Full variable domain (rest looked up from reference TRBV5-6 and TRBJ2-5): DAGVTQSPTHLIKTRGQQVTLRCSPKSGHDTVSWYQQALGQGPQFIFQYYEEEERQRGNFPDRFSGHQFPNYSSELNVNALLLGDSALYLCASSSTSGGLTRKETQYFGPGTRLLVL.

J is TRBJ2-2 and V is TRBV9; 10 nucleotides agree with TRBD1. Germline V CDR1 and CDR2: SGDLS, YYNGEE. The ends lost 2 bases at V and 6 bases at J; junction bases unmatched: 7. The CDR3 runs to 16 residues. In DNA form, the CDR3 reads TGTGCCAGCAGCGTTTCCGGGACAGGGGTCGCCGGGGAGCTGTTTTTT. Protein: CASSVSGTGVAGELFF.

The J gene is TRBJ2-5, the V gene TRBV21-1; the tabulated D call, TRBD1, remains unverified against the DNA. TRBV21-1 is a known pseudogene. The CDR3 has 17 residues. CDR3 loop: CASSKVLTAPHQETQYF. CDR3 bases: TGTGCCAGCAGCAAAGTGTTAACAGCCCCTCACCAAGAGACCCAGTACTTC.

Details on this clone: In the same sample, other DNA sequences code for this CDR3. The V and J genes are TRBV7-2 and TRBJ2-7; 10 bases agree with TRBD1. CDR1 and CDR2 from the germline V gene are SGHTA and FQGNSA. Germline trimming cut 5 bases from V and 4 bases from J; bases unmatched to any gene: 5. This CDR3 is 14 amino acids long. The CDR3 is CASSPRTGGYEQYF. CDR3 nucleotide sequence: TGTGCCAGCAGCCCTAGGACAGGGGGGTACGAGCAGTACTTC. Combining the CDR3 with reference TRBV7-2 and TRBJ2-7 gives the whole variable domain GAGVSQSPSNKVTEKGKDVELRCDPISGHTALYWYRQSLGQGLEFLIYFQGNSAPDKSGLPSDRFSAERTGGSVSTLTIQRTQQEDSAVYLCASSPRTGGYEQYFGPGTRLTVT.